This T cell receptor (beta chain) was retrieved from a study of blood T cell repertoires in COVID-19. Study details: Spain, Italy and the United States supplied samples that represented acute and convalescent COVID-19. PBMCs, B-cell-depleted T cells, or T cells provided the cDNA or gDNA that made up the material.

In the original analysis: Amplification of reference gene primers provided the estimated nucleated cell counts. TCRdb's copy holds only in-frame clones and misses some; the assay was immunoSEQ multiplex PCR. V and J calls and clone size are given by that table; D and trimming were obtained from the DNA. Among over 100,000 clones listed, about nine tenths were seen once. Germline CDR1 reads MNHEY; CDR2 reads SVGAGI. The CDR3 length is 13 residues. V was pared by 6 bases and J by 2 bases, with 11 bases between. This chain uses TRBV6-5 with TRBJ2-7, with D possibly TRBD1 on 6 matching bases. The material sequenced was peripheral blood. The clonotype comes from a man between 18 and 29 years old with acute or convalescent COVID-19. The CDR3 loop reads CASRSGVPYEQYF. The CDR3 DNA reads TGTGCCAGCAGGTCAGGGGTTCCCTACGAGCAGTACTTC.